The rows below give T cell receptor beta chains drawn from one sample of a study of T cell responses to AZD1222 COVID-19 vaccine. Clones were sequenced by immunoSEQ multiplex PCR, and TCRdb holds only the in-frame ones, with some missing. The sample has 150,000 to 200,000 clones; 85% to 95% are singletons. The sample was peripheral blood, taken on day 0 of AZD1222 vaccination. The receptors stem from an adult in good health. The CDR3 runs from the conserved cysteine through the conserved F or W. The D gene is left open where the match is weak. Some rows mark clone size as missing; the rest say once, few, many or name a class of expanded clone.

length	D	V	J	size	CDR3	DNA
14	TRBD2	TRBV5-4	TRBJ2-7	once	CASSPGGKSYEQYF	TGTGCCAGCAGCCCGGGGGGTAAGTCCTACGAGCAGTACTTC
11	TRBD1	TRBV2	TRBJ2-3	.	CATKPGQRQYF	TGTGCCACCAAGCCGGGACAGAGGCAGTATTTT
17	.	TRBV5-6	TRBJ2-7	.	CASSLAGWVRRGYEQYF	TGTGCCAGCAGCTTGGCGGGATGGGTCCGGAGGGGGTACGAGCAGTACTTC
12	.	TRBV28	TRBJ2-1	once	CASKIRDNEQFF	TGTGCCAGCAAAATCCGGGACAATGAGCAGTTCTTC
12	.	TRBV29-1	TRBJ2-3	.	CSVLLKTDTQYF	TGCAGCGTTTTGCTTAAAACAGATACGCAGTATTTT
15	.	TRBV7-9	TRBJ1-2	.	CASSLSTGPNYGYTF	TGTGCCAGCAGCTTGTCGACCGGCCCCAACTATGGCTACACCTTC
14	.	TRBV5-1	TRBJ2-7	.	CASSAGSLIHEQYF	TGCGCCAGCAGCGCTGGATCTCTCATCCACGAGCAGTACTTC
14	TRBD2	TRBV10-3	TRBJ2-1	once	CAITSGGATNEQFF	TGTGCCATCACTAGCGGGGGGGCCACGAATGAGCAGTTCTTC
14	.	TRBV7-7	TRBJ1-1	.	CASSKLTGNTEAFF	TGTGCCAGCAGCAAGTTGACAGGTAACACTGAAGCTTTCTTT
13	.	TRBV18	TRBJ2-7	.	CASSPGQPYEQYF	TGTGCCAGCTCACCAGGACAGCCCTACGAGCAGTACTTC
14	.	TRBV28	TRBJ1-1	.	CASSPNLFSTEAFF	TGTGCCAGCAGTCCGAATCTATTTTCCACTGAAGCTTTCTTT
13	.	TRBV29-1	TRBJ2-7	.	CSVGQRASYEQYF	TGCAGCGTTGGCCAGCGGGCCTCCTACGAGCAGTACTTC
14	TRBD1	TRBV3-1/TRBV3-2	TRBJ2-1	.	CASSQEGGWNEQFF	TGTGCCAGCAGCCAAGAAGGGGGCTGGAATGAGCAGTTCTTC
14	.	TRBV28	TRBJ2-3	.	CASTTVLDLDTQYF	TGTGCCAGCACTACGGTATTAGATCTCGATACGCAGTATTTT
16	.	TRBV5-6	TRBJ2-6	.	CASSSPGSSGANVLTF	TGTGCCAGCAGCTCCCCCGGGAGCTCTGGGGCCAACGTCCTGACTTTC
15	TRBD1	TRBV5-6	TRBJ1-2	once	CASSSRLQGDYGYTF	TGTGCCAGCAGCTCGCGCCTACAGGGGGACTATGGCTACACCTTC
15	TRBD1	TRBV6-5	TRBJ1-2	.	CASRGGQGAIYGYTF	TGTGCCAGCAGAGGCGGACAGGGCGCTATCTATGGCTACACCTTC
14	.	TRBV27	TRBJ1-2	.	CASSSDGQFYGYTF	TGTGCCAGCAGTTCGGATGGACAGTTCTATGGCTACACCTTC
11	.	TRBV5-1	TRBJ2-1	.	CASSSRREQFF	TGCGCCAGCAGCAGCCGGCGTGAGCAGTTCTTC
15	TRBD2	TRBV5-5	TRBJ2-3	.	CASSLVIAGTDTQYF	TGTGCCAGCAGCTTGGTAATAGCGGGAACAGATACGCAGTATTTT
17	.	TRBV18	TRBJ1-2	.	CASSPTSPDSLFYGYTF	TGTGCCAGCTCACCTACTTCTCCCGACAGCTTATTCTATGGCTACACCTTC
14	.	TRBV20-1	TRBJ1-5	.	CSASAQTSNQPQHF	TGCAGTGCTAGTGCACAGACTAGCAATCAGCCCCAGCATTTT
13	TRBD1	TRBV6-5	TRBJ1-1	few	CASSKDRARPAFF	TGTGCCAGCAGTAAGGACAGGGCCCGCCCGGCTTTCTTT
16	.	TRBV6-1	TRBJ1-5	.	CASSEEEGYRVQPQHF	TGTGCCAGCAGTGAAGAAGAGGGATATCGTGTTCAGCCCCAGCATTTT
13	.	TRBV15	TRBJ1-1	.	CATSREGNTEAFF	TGTGCCACCAGCAGAGAAGGGAACACTGAAGCTTTCTTT
12	.	TRBV14	TRBJ2-7	.	CVSGLDHYEQYF	TGTGTGTCAGGCCTTGATCACTACGAGCAGTACTTC
14	.	TRBV11-2	TRBJ1-2	.	CASSLGARQGGYTF	TGTGCCAGCAGCTTAGGGGCCCGGCAGGGGGGCTACACCTTC
11	TRBD2	TRBV27	TRBJ2-1	.	CASSEGLAQFF	TGTGCCAGCAGTGAGGGACTAGCTCAGTTCTTC
13	.	TRBV11-2	TRBJ2-3	.	CASSPGSTDTQYF	TGTGCCAGCAGCCCCGGGTCAACAGATACGCAGTATTTT
13	.	TRBV2	TRBJ1-2	.	CASGREMRYGYTF	TGTGCCAGCGGGAGGGAGATGAGGTATGGCTACACCTTC
15	.	TRBV6-5	TRBJ1-5	.	CASTPGSGSNQPQHF	TGTGCCAGCACCCCCGGGTCAGGTAGCAATCAGCCCCAGCATTTT
12	.	TRBV7-8	TRBJ1-3	.	CASQTVRNTIYF	TGTGCCAGCCAGACAGTGAGAAACACCATATATTTT
19	.	TRBV21-1	TRBJ2-1	.	CASSKAGTSGRLTYNEQFF	TGTGCCAGCAGCAAAGCCGGGACTAGCGGGAGGTTGACCTACAATGAGCAGTTCTTC
13	.	TRBV14	TRBJ1-1	.	CASSPGSLAEAFF	TGTGCCAGCAGCCCTGGGTCCCTAGCTGAAGCTTTCTTT
12	.	TRBV12-3/TRBV12-4	TRBJ1-1	.	CASSLIGVEAFF	TGTGCCAGCAGTTTAATCGGGGTTGAAGCTTTCTTT
15	.	TRBV6-5	TRBJ1-5	.	CASTDDSYSNQPQHF	TGTGCCAGCACGGATGACAGCTATAGCAATCAGCCCCAGCATTTT
15	.	TRBV5-1	TRBJ1-3	.	CASSFGAASGNTIYF	TGCGCCAGCAGCTTTGGTGCAGCCTCTGGAAACACCATATATTTT
13	.	TRBV10-3	TRBJ2-7	.	CAISAGEVDEQYF	TGTGCCATCAGTGCGGGAGAGGTAGACGAGCAGTACTTC
11	.	TRBV19	TRBJ1-2	.	CASSIPGGYTF	TGTGCCAGTAGTATTCCCGGTGGCTACACCTTC
15	TRBD2	TRBV7-2	TRBJ2-1	.	CASNLAGSSYNEQFF	TGTGCCAGCAACCTAGCGGGTAGCTCCTACAATGAGCAGTTCTTC
15	.	TRBV2	TRBJ1-2	.	CASRGGGRANYGYTF	TGTGCCAGCAGGGGGGGAGGTAGGGCTAACTATGGCTACACCTTC
14	TRBD2	TRBV27	TRBJ2-7	.	CASSSGLAGAEQYF	TGTGCCAGCAGTTCGGGACTAGCGGGAGCGGAGCAGTACTTC
18	TRBD2	TRBV3-1/TRBV3-2	TRBJ2-6	.	CASSQDLAGGPGANVLTF	TGTGCCAGCAGCCAAGATTTGGCGGGGGGCCCTGGGGCCAACGTCCTGACTTTC
15	.	TRBV2	TRBJ1-1	.	CASRERAGLNTEAFF	TGTGCCAGCAGAGAGAGGGCAGGGCTGAACACTGAAGCTTTCTTT
14	.	TRBV7-2	TRBJ2-3	.	CASSRGGGEDTQYF	TGTGCCAGCAGCCGCGGAGGGGGGGAGGATACGCAGTATTTT
18	TRBD1	TRBV10-2	TRBJ1-4	.	CASSEPGTVPFANEKLFF	TGCGCCAGCAGTGAGCCCGGGACAGTCCCTTTTGCTAATGAAAAACTGTTTTTT
14	.	TRBV5-1	TRBJ2-7	.	CASRWDLSSYEQYF	TGCGCCAGCAGGTGGGACCTTAGCTCCTACGAGCAGTACTTC
15	.	TRBV10-2	TRBJ1-6	.	CASSPGGRRNSPLHF	TGCGCCAGCAGCCCAGGTGGGAGGAGAAATTCACCCCTCCACTTT
12	.	TRBV3-1/TRBV3-2	TRBJ1-1	.	CASSLVNTEAFF	TGTGCCAGCAGCCTAGTGAACACTGAAGCTTTCTTT
17	TRBD1	TRBV23-1	TRBJ1-5	.	CASSRAGTEYSNQPQHF	TGCGCCAGCAGTCGCGCCGGGACAGAATATAGCAATCAGCCCCAGCATTTT
14	.	TRBV19	TRBJ2-5	.	CASSMSPGQETQYF	TGTGCCAGTAGTATGAGCCCGGGCCAAGAGACCCAGTACTTC
13	.	TRBV6-5	TRBJ1-2	.	CASSYSTDYGYTF	TGTGCCAGCAGTTACTCGACAGATTATGGCTACACCTTC
12	.	TRBV6-2/TRBV6-3	TRBJ2-1	.	CASSHEPPREFF	TGTGCCAGCAGCCACGAACCCCCGAGGGAGTTCTTC
16	TRBD2	TRBV3-1/TRBV3-2	TRBJ2-7	.	CASSHLWREGQDEQYF	TGTGCCAGCAGCCACCTGTGGCGGGAGGGCCAGGACGAGCAGTACTTC
14	.	TRBV6-1	TRBJ1-5	.	CASSESGSNQPQHF	TGTGCCAGCAGTGAATCGGGGAGCAATCAGCCCCAGCATTTT
17	.	TRBV19	TRBJ1-6	.	CASSKRFGTPNNSPLHF	TGTGCCAGTAGTAAGAGGTTCGGAACACCTAATAATTCACCCCTCCACTTT